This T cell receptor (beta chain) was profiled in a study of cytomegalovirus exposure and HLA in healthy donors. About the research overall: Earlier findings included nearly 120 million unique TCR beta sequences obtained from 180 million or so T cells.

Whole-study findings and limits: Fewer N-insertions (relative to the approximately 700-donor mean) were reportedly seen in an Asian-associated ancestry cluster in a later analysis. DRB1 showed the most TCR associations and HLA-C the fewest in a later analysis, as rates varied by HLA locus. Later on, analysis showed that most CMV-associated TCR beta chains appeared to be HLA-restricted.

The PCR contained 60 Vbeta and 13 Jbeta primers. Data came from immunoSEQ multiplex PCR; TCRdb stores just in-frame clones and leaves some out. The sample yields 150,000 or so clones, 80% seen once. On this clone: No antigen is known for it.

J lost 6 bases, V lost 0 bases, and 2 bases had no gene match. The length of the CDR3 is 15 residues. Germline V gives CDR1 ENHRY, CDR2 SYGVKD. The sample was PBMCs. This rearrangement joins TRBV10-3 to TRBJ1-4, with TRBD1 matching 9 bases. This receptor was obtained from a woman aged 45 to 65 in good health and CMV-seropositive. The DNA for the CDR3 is TGTGCCATCAGTGAGTCGGGACAGGGTCATGAAAAACTGTTTTTT. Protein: CAISESGQGHEKLFF.